This entry is about one T cell receptor (beta chain). Its antigen is unknown. These data are taken from a study of response to subunit inactivated influenza vaccine. Findings and limits, study-wide: Authors suggested each seasonal influenza vaccination recruits few new T cells.

TCRdb ran MiXCR on the RT-PCR reads and lists one entry per CDR3 protein. The table has 650,000 to 800,000 distinct CDR3 sequences, approximately 15% seen once; the top ten hold around 6.5%. The CDR3 has 17 amino acids. In germline, CDR1 is SGHDN, CDR2 FVKESK. Trimming cost V 4 bases and J 3 bases; bases outside gene matches: 12. The input for sequencing was PBMCs from blood, taken roughly 2 weeks before vaccination. The chain uses TRBV14 and TRBJ2-3, with 8 nucleotides matching TRBD2. This TCR derives from a man between 45 and 60 years old who received an inactivated influenza vaccine. The CDR3 here is CASSPSTGGPWTDTQYF. CDR3 sequence (DNA): TGTGCCAGCAGCCCCTCCACGGGGGGGCCTTGGACAGATACGCAGTATTTT.